The TCR beta chain described here comes from a study of shared clonotypes between healthy human individuals (dated by TCRdb to about 2020). Regarding the research as a whole: Two women and a few men aged 18 to 49 years were included in the cohort. For each donor, CD4 naive and CD4 memory were each given three plates, CD8 naive was given two plates, and CD8 memory was given one plate. To estimate repertoire size and how much clonotype sharing occurs between individuals, the study deeply sequenced the blood TCR repertoires of about five healthy adults. Libraries were prepared and TCR repertoires were sequenced by different laboratories using diverse techniques, in order to increase sequencing depth and limit assay-specific biases. Each donor's leukapheresis produced roughly between roughly 0.85 and 10 billion PBMCs.

Via the germline V gene (reference sequence), CDR1 is SGHNT and CDR2 YYREEE. At the junction V is shortened by 6 bases and J by 0 bases, with 13 bases in between. Taken from cysteine to phenylalanine, the CDR3 has 14 residues. The retained sequence is limited to the CDR3, 42 bases, with the frame set at the first base. General study outcomes and caveats: Sharing across several donors was observed for 5% to 6.5% of naive CD4, 3.5% of naive CD8, 2% to 2.5% of memory CD4, and roughly 0.4% of memory CD8 clonotypes. Sampling was restricted to blood, and TCR repertoires in tissue are likely to differ from TCR repertoires in blood. Incomplete sequencing was indicated by rarefaction of sorted-subset datasets, despite the large sequencing depth. Clonotypes shared by all four sorted-subset donors showed higher generation probabilities than non-shared clonotypes. Based on pairwise subsampling, the degree of clonotype sharing among donors was expected to be affected by sequencing depth. Because the study included a small number of donors, the genetic and exposure-history diversity represented was limited. Naive subsets generally had larger estimated clonotype richness than memory subsets did.

A remark on this clone: The target of this receptor is not known. Within one base of it there is no much larger clone, and no base qualities were kept.

Using the deep immunoSEQ assay, TCR CDR3 regions were amplified from genomic DNA by multiplex PCR. Genomic DNA extracted from each cell subset was distributed evenly over all wells of several immunoSEQ 96-well plates, and each plate served as one replicate. For sorted subsets, approximately 200 ng of genomic DNA, equivalent to 25,000 to 35,000 T cell genomes, went into each replicate PCR. Purified libraries were quantified with a Qubit 3.0 fluorometer, sized on a Bioanalyzer 2100, and re-quantified with the KAPA Library Quantification kit. A separate single-read 150-cycle Illumina NextSeq 550 flow cell was used to sequence each immunoSEQ 96-well plate. Per the source publication's procedure: Because the immunoSEQ output held only junctional sequences and lacked quality scores, the filtering could not match the filtering applied to full-length reads. To assign V/J genes and CDR3, sequences were annotated against IMGT germline references using PyIR, a Python wrapper for IgBLAST v1.9. Reads were removed for weak V/J assignments (E-value above 1e-6), missing CDR3, stop codons, out-of-frame junctions, or ambiguous translated residues. A V3J clonotype was defined by an identical inferred V gene, J gene, and CDR3 amino acid sequence. Percentage overlap between repertoires was computed as shared unique clonotypes divided by the size of the smaller repertoire. Three approaches were used to assess repertoire richness: RTK rarefaction, the Chao1 estimator, and Recon v2.1 estimates of unobserved clonotypes. Generation probabilities were computed with OLGA for all TCRbeta clonotypes obtained by the gDNA method from four donors. In TCRdb, the immuneACCESS table is reduced to in-frame sequences with V and J assigned. These tables do not hold every clone; where another copy was compared, an unresolved V gene accounts for under half, and the others remain unexplained. V and J calls and clone size are given by that table; D and trimming were obtained from the DNA. This sample gives some 2,000,000 clones in total; 85% to 95% of them show up just once. The biggest ten clones account for about 1.1% of the sample.

CD8 naive samples consisted of CD45RO-negative cells that were positively selected for CCR7, yielding a CD45RA+CCR7+ population without TemRA cells. The donors were healthy, HIV-negative adults who had no recently reported acute infections or vaccinations. Every donor was a Caucasian adult residing in Nashville, Tennessee, USA. Blood was collected by leukapheresis, and PBMCs were isolated by Ficoll-Histopaque density gradient centrifugation and then cryopreserved in liquid nitrogen vapor phase. Purity and quantity of every magnetically sorted T cell population were checked by analytical flow cytometry. Genomic DNA was isolated from every sorted fraction and measured by UV absorbance on a Nanodrop 2000c.

The specimen was naive CD8+ T cells sorted from blood. The sample's cell subset or site label, in plain terms: CD45RA+CCR7+. The sequence derives from a man aged 18 to 30 in good health. Recombination joined TRBV5-4 with TRBJ2-7; the D gene is perhaps TRBD1 or TRBD2, as each covers 5 bases. The CDR3 loop reads CASKGESSSYEQYF. The sequenced DNA: TGTGCCAGCAAAGGGGAGTCTTCCTCCTACGAGCAGTACTTC.